This T cell receptor (beta chain) stems from a study of blood T cell repertoires in COVID-19. V lost 5 bases to trimming and J lost 15 bases, with 16 bases between them. The CDR3 has 12 amino acids. Sequencing used immunoSEQ multiplex PCR; TCRdb keeps in-frame clones, though not all of them. The repertoire holds about 63,000 clones, approximately 88% seen once, with roughly 18% in the top ten. This TCR was sampled from a woman of 80 years or more with acute or convalescent COVID-19. The rearrangement uses TRBV12-3 or TRBV12-4 and TRBJ1-4, with D possibly being TRBD1 (5 bases). The source material was peripheral blood. As DNA, the CDR3 is TGTGCCAGCAGTACCGACGGGGGGAAGGTGTTTTTT. Amino acid sequence: CASSTDGGKVFF.